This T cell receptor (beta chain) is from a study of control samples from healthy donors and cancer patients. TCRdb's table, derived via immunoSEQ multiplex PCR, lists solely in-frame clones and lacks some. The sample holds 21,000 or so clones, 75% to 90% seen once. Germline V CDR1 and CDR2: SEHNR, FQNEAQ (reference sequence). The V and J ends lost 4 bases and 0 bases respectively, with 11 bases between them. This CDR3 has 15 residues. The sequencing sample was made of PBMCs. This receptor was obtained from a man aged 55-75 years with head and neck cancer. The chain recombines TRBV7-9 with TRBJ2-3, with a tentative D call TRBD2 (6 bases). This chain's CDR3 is CASSSRGGSTDTQYF. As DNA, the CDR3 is TGTGCCAGCAGCTCTCGGGGAGGAAGCACAGATACGCAGTATTTT.